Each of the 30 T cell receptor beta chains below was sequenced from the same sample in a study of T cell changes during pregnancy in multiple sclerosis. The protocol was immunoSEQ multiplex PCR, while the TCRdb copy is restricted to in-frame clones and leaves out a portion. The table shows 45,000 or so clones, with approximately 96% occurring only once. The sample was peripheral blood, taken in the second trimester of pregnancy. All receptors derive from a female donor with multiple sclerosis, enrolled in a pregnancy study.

In DNA form, the CDR3 reads TGTGCCAGTTCAAAGGAGCATGAAAAACTGTTTTTT. Translating it yields CASSKEHEKLFF. The rearrangement uses TRBV19 and TRBJ1-4; the D is unclear. Trimming cost V 8 bases and J 6 bases, with 10 bases left between them. CDR1 is LNHDA and CDR2 is SQIVND in the germline V gene (reference sequence). The CDR3 length is 12 residues. Full variable domain (missing parts from reference TRBV19 and TRBJ1-4): DGGITQSPKYLFRKEGQNVTLSCEQNLNHDAMYWYRQDPGQGLRLIYYSQIVNDFQKGDIAEGYSVSREKKESFPLTVTSAQKNPTAFYLCASSKEHEKLFFGSGTQLSVL.

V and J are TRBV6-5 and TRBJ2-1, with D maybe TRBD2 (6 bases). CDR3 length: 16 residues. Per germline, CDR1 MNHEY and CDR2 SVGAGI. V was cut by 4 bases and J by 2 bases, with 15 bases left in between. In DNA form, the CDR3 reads TGTGCCAGCAGTTTACTAGCACCAACCCCCTACAATGAGCAGTTCTTC. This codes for CASSLLAPTPYNEQFF.

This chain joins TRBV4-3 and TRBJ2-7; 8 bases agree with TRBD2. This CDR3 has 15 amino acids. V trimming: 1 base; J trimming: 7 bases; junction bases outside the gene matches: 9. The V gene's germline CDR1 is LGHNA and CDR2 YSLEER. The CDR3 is CASSQGTHTGGEQYF. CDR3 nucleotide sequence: TGCGCCAGCAGCCAAGGTACCCACACGGGGGGGGAGCAGTACTTC.

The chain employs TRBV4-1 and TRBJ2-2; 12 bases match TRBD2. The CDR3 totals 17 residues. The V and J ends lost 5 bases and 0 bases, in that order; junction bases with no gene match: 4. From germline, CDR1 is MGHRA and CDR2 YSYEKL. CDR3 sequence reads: CASSFRTSGANTGELFF. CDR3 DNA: TGCGCCAGCAGCTTCCGGACTAGCGGGGCGAACACCGGGGAGCTGTTTTTT.

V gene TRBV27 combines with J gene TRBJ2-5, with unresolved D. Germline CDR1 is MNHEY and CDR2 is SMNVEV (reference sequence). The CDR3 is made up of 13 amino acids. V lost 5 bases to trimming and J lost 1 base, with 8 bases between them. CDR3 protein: CASSPYSQETQYF. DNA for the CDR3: TGTGCCAGCAGTCCCTATAGCCAAGAGACCCAGTACTTC.

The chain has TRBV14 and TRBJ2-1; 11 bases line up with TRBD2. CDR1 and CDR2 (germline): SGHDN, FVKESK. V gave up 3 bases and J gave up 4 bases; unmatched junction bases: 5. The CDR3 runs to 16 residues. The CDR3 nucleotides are TGTGCCAGCAGCCATCTACTAGCGGGAGCTTACAATGAGCAGTTCTTC. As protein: CASSHLLAGAYNEQFF.

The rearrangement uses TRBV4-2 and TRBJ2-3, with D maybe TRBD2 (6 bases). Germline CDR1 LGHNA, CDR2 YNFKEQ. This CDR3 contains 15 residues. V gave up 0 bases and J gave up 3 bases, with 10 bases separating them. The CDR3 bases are TGTGCCAGCAGCCAAGATGGGACTGGGACAGATACGCAGTATTTT. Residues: CASSQDGTGTDTQYF.

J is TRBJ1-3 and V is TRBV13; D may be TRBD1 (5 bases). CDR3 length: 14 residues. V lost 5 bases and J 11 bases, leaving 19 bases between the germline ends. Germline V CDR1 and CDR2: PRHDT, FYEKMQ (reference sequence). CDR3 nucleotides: TGTGCCAGCAGCCCCGGACAAACCGACGGCCCCATATATTTT. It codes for CASSPGQTDGPIYF.

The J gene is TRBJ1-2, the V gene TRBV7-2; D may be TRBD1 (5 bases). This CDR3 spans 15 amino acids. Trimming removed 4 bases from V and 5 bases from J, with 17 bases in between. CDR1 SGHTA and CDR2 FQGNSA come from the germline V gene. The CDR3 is CASSSPSGAGYGYTF. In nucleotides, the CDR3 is TGTGCCAGCAGCTCCCCCTCTGGGGCGGGATATGGCTACACCTTC.

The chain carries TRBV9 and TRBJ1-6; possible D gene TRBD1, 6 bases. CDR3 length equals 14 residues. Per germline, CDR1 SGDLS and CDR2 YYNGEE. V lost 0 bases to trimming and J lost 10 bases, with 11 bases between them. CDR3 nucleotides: TGTGCCAGCAGCGTAGAACAGGGAGGGTCACCCCTCCACTTT. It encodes CASSVEQGGSPLHF.

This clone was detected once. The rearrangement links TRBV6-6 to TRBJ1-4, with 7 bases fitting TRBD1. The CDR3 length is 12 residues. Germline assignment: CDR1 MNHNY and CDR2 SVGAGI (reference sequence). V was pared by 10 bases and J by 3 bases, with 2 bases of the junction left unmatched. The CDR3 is CATGTANEKLFF. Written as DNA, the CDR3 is TGTGCCACCGGGACAGCTAATGAAAAACTGTTTTTT.

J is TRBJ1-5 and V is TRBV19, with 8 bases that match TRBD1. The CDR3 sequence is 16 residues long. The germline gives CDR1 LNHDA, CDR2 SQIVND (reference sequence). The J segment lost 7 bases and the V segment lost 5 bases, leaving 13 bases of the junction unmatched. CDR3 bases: TGTGCCAGTAGTCCGCGAGGACAGGGTAAGAGACAGCCCCAGCATTTT. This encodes CASSPRGQGKRQPQHF.

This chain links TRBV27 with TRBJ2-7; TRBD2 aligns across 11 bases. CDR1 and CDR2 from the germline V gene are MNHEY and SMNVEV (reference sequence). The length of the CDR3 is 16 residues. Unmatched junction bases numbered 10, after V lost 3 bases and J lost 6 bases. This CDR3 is CASSFLTGTSGGEQYF. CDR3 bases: TGTGCCAGCAGTTTCCTTACCGGGACTAGCGGAGGCGAGCAGTACTTC.

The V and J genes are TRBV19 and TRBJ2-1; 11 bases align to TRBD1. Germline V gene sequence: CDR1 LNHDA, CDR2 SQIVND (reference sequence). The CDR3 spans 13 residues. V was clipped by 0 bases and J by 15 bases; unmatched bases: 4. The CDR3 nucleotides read TGTGCCAGTAGTATAGACACCGGGACAGGGGGGTTCTTC. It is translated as CASSIDTGTGGFF.

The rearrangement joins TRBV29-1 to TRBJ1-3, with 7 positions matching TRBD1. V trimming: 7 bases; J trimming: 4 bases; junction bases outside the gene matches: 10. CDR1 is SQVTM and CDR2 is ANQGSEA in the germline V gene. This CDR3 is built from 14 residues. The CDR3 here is CSAVLTGLGNTIYF. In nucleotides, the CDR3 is TGCAGCGCTGTACTGACAGGGTTAGGAAACACCATATATTTT.

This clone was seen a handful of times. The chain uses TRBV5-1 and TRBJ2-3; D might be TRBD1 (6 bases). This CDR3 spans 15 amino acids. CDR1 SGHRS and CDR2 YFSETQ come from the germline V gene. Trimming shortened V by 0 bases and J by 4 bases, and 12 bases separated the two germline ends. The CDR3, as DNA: TGCGCCAGCAGCTTGGCACAGGGCTTGGCAGATACGCAGTATTTT. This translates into CASSLAQGLADTQYF.

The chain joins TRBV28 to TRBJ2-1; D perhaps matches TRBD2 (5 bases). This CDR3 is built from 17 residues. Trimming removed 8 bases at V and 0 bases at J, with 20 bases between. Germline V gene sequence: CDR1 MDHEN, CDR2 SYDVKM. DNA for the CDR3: TGTGCCAGCGCCCATAGAGGGCGCCTTAGCTCCTACAATGAGCAGTTCTTC. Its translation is CASAHRGRLSSYNEQFF.

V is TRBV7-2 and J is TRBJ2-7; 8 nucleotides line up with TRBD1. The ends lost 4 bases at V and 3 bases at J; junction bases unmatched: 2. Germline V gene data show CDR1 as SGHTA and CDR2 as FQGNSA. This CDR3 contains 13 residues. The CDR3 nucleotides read TGTGCCAGCAGCTCGGGACAGGTCTACGAGCAGTACTTC. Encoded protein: CASSSGQVYEQYF.

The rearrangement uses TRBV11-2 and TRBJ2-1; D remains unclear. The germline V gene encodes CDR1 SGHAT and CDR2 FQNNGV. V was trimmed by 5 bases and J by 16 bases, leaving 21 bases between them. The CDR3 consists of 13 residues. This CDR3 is CASSTYLSTLHFF. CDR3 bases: TGTGCCAGCAGCACTTATCTGTCAACCCTTCACTTCTTC.

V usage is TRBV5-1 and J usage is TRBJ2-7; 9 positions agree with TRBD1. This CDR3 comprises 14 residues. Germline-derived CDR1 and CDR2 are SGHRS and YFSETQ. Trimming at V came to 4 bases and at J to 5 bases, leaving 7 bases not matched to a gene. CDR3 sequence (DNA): TGCGCCAGCAGCATCGACAGGGGGAGGAACGAGCAGTACTTC. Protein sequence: CASSIDRGRNEQYF.

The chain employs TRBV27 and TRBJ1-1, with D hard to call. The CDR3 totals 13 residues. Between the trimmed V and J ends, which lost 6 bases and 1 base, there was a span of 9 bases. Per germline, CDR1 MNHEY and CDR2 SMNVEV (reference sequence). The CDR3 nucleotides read TGTGCCAGCAGAATACAAAGGAACACTGAAGCTTTCTTT. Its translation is CASRIQRNTEAFF.

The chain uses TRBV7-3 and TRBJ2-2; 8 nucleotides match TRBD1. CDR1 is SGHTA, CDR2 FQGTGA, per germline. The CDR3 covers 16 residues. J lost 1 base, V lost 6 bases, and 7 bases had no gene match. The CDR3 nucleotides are TGTGCCAGCAGATCGACCGGGACAGGGAACACCGGGGAGCTGTTTTTT. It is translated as CASRSTGTGNTGELFF.

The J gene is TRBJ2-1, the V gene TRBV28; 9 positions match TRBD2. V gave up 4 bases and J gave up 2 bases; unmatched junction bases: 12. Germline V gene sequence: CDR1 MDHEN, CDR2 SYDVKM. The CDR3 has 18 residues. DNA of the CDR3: TGTGCCAGCAGTTGGGGAGGTAGCGGGAGAAAGCCCTACAATGAGCAGTTCTTC. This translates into CASSWGGSGRKPYNEQFF.

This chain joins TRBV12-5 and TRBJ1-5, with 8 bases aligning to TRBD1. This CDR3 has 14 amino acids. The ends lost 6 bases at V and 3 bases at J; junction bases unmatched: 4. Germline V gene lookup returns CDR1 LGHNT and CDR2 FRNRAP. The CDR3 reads CASGLQGANQPQHF. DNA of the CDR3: TGTGCTAGTGGGCTTCAGGGGGCCAATCAGCCCCAGCATTTT.

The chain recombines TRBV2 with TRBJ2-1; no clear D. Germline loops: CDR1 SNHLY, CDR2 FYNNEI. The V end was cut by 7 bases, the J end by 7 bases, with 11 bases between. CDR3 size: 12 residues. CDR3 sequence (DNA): TGTGCCAGCACCCTTGGAGTGAATGAGCAGTTCTTC. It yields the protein CASTLGVNEQFF.

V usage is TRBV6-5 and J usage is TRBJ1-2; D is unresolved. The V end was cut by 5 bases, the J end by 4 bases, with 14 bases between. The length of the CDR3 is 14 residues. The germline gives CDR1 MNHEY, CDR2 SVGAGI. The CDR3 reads CASSPPAGSYGYTF. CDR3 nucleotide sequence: TGTGCCAGCAGTCCTCCGGCGGGGAGCTATGGCTACACCTTC.

The CDR3 DNA reads as TGTGCCAGCACCGCGGGACCCTTAAACTCCAATGAGCAGTTCTTC. It specifies CASTAGPLNSNEQFF. The rearrangement joins TRBV28 to TRBJ2-1, with D possibly being TRBD2 (6 bases). Germline-derived CDR1 and CDR2 are MDHEN and SYDVKM. The V end was cut by 7 bases, the J end by 6 bases, with 19 bases between. The CDR3 loop spans 15 amino acids.

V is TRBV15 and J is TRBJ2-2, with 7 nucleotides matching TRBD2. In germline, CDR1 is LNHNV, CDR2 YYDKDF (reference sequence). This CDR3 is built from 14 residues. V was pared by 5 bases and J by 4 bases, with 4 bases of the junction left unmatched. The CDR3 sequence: CATSGGRGTGELFF. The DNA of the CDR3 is TGTGCCACCAGCGGGGGGAGGGGCACCGGGGAGCTGTTTTTT.

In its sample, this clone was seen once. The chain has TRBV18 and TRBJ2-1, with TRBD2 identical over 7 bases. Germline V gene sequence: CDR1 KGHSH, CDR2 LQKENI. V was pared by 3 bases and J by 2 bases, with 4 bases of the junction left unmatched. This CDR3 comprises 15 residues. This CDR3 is CASSPATSPYNEQFF. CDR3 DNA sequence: TGTGCCAGCTCACCCGCGACTAGCCCCTACAATGAGCAGTTCTTC. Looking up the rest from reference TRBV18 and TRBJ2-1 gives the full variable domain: NAGVMQNPRHLVRRRGQEARLRCSPMKGHSHVYWYRQLPEEGLKFMVYLQKENIIDESGMPKERFSAEFPKEGPSILRIQQVVRGDSAAYFCASSPATSPYNEQFFGPGTRLTVL.

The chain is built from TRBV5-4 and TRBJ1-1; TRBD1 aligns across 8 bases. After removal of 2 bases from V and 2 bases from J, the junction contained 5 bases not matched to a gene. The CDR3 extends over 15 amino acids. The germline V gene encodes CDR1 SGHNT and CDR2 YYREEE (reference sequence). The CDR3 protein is CASSLPGQVNTEAFF. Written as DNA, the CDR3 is TGTGCCAGCAGCTTACCGGGACAGGTCAACACTGAAGCTTTCTTT.